These 18 T cell receptor beta chains originate from one sample sequenced in a study of PD-1 blockade in classical Hodgkin lymphoma. The method was immunoSEQ multiplex PCR; TCRdb's version includes in-frame clones alone and lacks a portion of them. The sample lists 45,000 to 55,000 clones; 65% to 85% were seen once. Brentuximab vedotin exposure varied among the patients, all of whom had relapsed after autologous stem cell transplantation. The input for sequencing was peripheral blood mononuclear cells (PBMCs), taken at baseline. The receptors shown here come from a human donor with classical Hodgkin lymphoma.

The chain links TRBV6-5 to TRBJ2-1, with D perhaps matching TRBD1 (7 bases). This CDR3 region has 15 residues. The V and J ends lost 3 bases and 7 bases respectively, with 16 bases between them. The V gene's germline CDR1 is MNHEY and CDR2 SVGAGI. CDR3 amino acids: CASSYIGGGVNEQFF. CDR3 nucleotide sequence: TGTGCCAGCAGTTATATAGGGGGCGGGGTAAATGAGCAGTTCTTC.

The CDR3 nucleotides read TGCGCCAGCAGCCACGACTTTCCGCCAGACTATAATTCACCCCTCCACTTT. It translates to CASSHDFPPDYNSPLHF. The chain employs TRBV4-3 and TRBJ1-6; D remains unclear. The CDR3 loop spans 17 amino acids. The V gene's germline CDR1 is LGHNA and CDR2 YSLEER. Trimming cost V 3 bases and J 3 bases, with 15 bases left between them.

The chain has TRBV7-9 and TRBJ1-2, with D maybe TRBD1 (5 bases). CDR3 size: 15 residues. Trimming took off 5 bases at V and 4 bases at J, with 17 bases between the two ends. The germline gives CDR1 SEHNR, CDR2 FQNEAQ (reference sequence). CDR3: CASSPQGSLIYGYTF. The CDR3 DNA is TGTGCCAGCAGCCCCCAGGGTTCCTTAATCTATGGCTACACCTTC. The whole variable domain, remainder taken from reference TRBV7-9 and TRBJ1-2, is DTGVSQNPRHKITKRGQNVTFRCDPISEHNRLYWYRQTLGQGPEFLTYFQNEAQLEKSRLLSDRFSAERPKGSFSTLEIQRTEQGDSAMYLCASSPQGSLIYGYTFGSGTRLTVV.

CDR3 sequence: CASSQRDQETQYF. CDR3 nucleotides: TGCGCCAGCAGCCAAAGGGACCAAGAGACCCAGTACTTC. The V gene is TRBV4-3, the J gene TRBJ2-5; D not certain. Trimming pared 2 bases from V and 0 bases from J, leaving 4 bases between. The germline V gene has CDR1 LGHNA and CDR2 YSLEER. The CDR3 runs to 13 residues.

This rearrangement joins TRBV10-2 to TRBJ2-5; D gene unclear. Germline V CDR1 and CDR2: WSHSY, SAAADI. The CDR3 loop spans 13 amino acids. Trimming took off 4 bases at V and 1 base at J, with 7 bases between the two ends. The CDR3: CASSGHLQETQYF. DNA of the CDR3: TGCGCCAGCAGTGGACACCTCCAAGAGACCCAGTACTTC.

The rearrangement uses TRBV7-2 and TRBJ2-5, with 10 bases that match TRBD2. The CDR3 loop spans 14 amino acids. V lost 5 bases and J lost 9; bases outside the gene matches: 9. CDR1 and CDR2 from the germline V gene are SGHTA and FQGNSA. For the CDR3, the DNA is TGTGCCAGCAGCGCGGGACTAGCGCCCATGGCCCAGTACTTC. Protein sequence: CASSAGLAPMAQYF.

This clone showed up just a few times. V gene TRBV19 combines with J gene TRBJ1-2; D ambiguous. Germline V gives CDR1 LNHDA, CDR2 SQIVND (reference sequence). The V end was cut by 6 bases, the J end by 6 bases, with 17 bases between. The CDR3 extends over 14 amino acids. The CDR3 reads CASRRAGGRDGYTF. In nucleotides, the CDR3 is TGTGCCAGTAGGCGAGCGGGAGGGAGGGATGGCTACACCTTC.

The chain combines TRBV2 with TRBJ1-4; 7 bases align to TRBD1. There are 14 residues in the CDR3. The V segment lost 4 bases and the J segment 10 bases; nucleotides outside the gene matches: 9. Germline V lookup: CDR1 SNHLY, CDR2 FYNNEI. The CDR3 region is CASSGQGGLGKLFF. DNA of the CDR3: TGTGCCAGCAGTGGACAGGGAGGCTTAGGAAAACTGTTTTTT.

The gene calls are TRBV7-9 and TRBJ2-5, with D possibly being TRBD2 (5 bases). The closer fit of TRBJ2-7 to the DNA end suggests the J call may be wrong. Germline values: CDR1 SEHNR, CDR2 FQNEAQ (reference sequence). This CDR3 comprises 14 residues. The CDR3: CASSLGSTSGEQYF. The CDR3 DNA sequence: TGTGCCAGCAGCCTAGGGAGCACCAGTGGCGAGCAGTACTTC.

This clone has at least ten counts. The chain combines TRBV29-1 with TRBJ2-4, with D possibly matching TRBD1 (6 bases). This CDR3 region has 14 residues. Germline CDR1 and CDR2: SQVTM and ANQGSEA. The V end lost 2 bases, the J end lost 0 bases, and 8 bases lay between the germline ends. CDR3 in DNA: TGCAGCGTTGAACAGGGGTTAGCCAAAAACATTCAGTACTTC. It translates to CSVEQGLAKNIQYF.

In its sample, this clone is medium-sized (0.01 to 0.1%). V gene TRBV21-1 combines with J gene TRBJ2-7. TRBV21-1 is flagged as a pseudogene. CDR3 length equals 18 residues. As DNA, the CDR3 is TGTGCCAGCAGCAAAAAAGGGGGGTGGGCTGTGCTCTCCTACGAGCAGTACGTC. Translation gives CASSKKGGWAVLSYEQYV.

The chain employs TRBV4-1 and TRBJ2-2, with unresolved D. The V gene's germline CDR1 is MGHRA and CDR2 YSYEKL. CDR3 length: 14 residues. Deletions cut 8 bases from V and 5 bases from J, with 15 bases between. The CDR3 here is CASGFLTGTGELFF. The CDR3 bases are TGCGCCAGCGGTTTCCTGACGGGTACCGGGGAGCTGTTTTTT.

This clone is a singleton in its sample. The V gene is TRBV7-9, the J gene TRBJ1-2; D gene ambiguous. The CDR3 extends over 14 amino acids. The V end lost 6 bases, the J end lost 1 base, and 12 bases lay between the germline ends. CDR1 is SEHNR, CDR2 FQNEAQ, per germline (reference sequence). The CDR3 reads CASSYYGVNYGYTF. CDR3 nucleotide sequence: TGTGCCAGCAGTTATTACGGAGTTAACTATGGCTACACCTTC.

This clone appeared once. V usage is TRBV18 and J usage is TRBJ2-3, with 8 bases aligning to TRBD2. The CDR3 runs 15 residues. Germline V gene data show CDR1 as KGHSH and CDR2 as LQKENI. With 1 base clipped from V and 4 bases from J, the junction kept 4 bases outside the gene matches. In DNA, the CDR3 is TGTGCCAGCTCACCACAGGGACTAGGGGCAGATACGCAGTATTTT. Translating gives CASSPQGLGADTQYF.

This clone was observed a few times. The J gene is TRBJ1-2, the V gene TRBV30; 7 bases are shared with TRBD1. The ends lost 0 bases at V and 8 bases at J; junction bases unmatched: 9. Germline CDR1 GTSNPN, CDR2 SVGIG (reference sequence). The CDR3 consists of 14 residues. The CDR3 nucleotides are TGTGCCTGGAGTGTAGAGGTCAGGGGGATCGGCTACACCTTC. It specifies CAWSVEVRGIGYTF.

The J gene is TRBJ2-2, the V gene TRBV6-6, with TRBD1 matching over 8 bases. Looked up from germline, CDR1 is MNHNY and CDR2 is SVGAGI (reference sequence). The CDR3 has 14 residues. The V and J ends lost 5 bases and 5 bases, in that order; junction bases with no gene match: 4. CDR3 sequence: CASSGQGETGELFF. CDR3 DNA sequence: TGTGCCAGCAGTGGACAGGGAGAAACCGGGGAGCTGTTTTTT.

The V and J genes are TRBV25-1 and TRBJ2-5; tentative D call: TRBD2 (5 bases). V lost 7 bases and J 1 base, leaving 16 bases between the germline ends. CDR3 size: 15 residues. Per the germline V gene, CDR1 is MGHDK and CDR2 is SYGVNS. The DNA of the CDR3 is TGTGCCAGCACCCTCAACGGGGTCCCCCAAGAGACCCAGTACTTC. Residues: CASTLNGVPQETQYF.

A few counts support this clone. The chain joins TRBV6-6 to TRBJ1-1; D might be TRBD1 (6 bases). The CDR3 contains 14 residues. CDR1 and CDR2 from the germline V gene are MNHNY and SVGAGI (reference sequence). V shed 1 base and J shed 2 bases, with 8 bases lying between them. CDR3: CASSYYRENTEAFF. CDR3 DNA: TGTGCCAGCAGTTACTACAGGGAAAACACTGAAGCTTTCTTT.